Listed here are 19 T cell receptor beta chains from one sample, sequenced in a study of blood T cell repertoires in COVID-19. The table came from immunoSEQ multiplex PCR; TCRdb's copy has only in-frame clones and leaves some out. This table holds around 43,000 clones, about 88% found once. The sequenced sample was peripheral blood. Receptors originate from a human donor in a cohort sampled during active COVID-19.

This sequence joins TRBV10-3 and TRBJ1-5; TRBD1 might be the D (6 bases). The length of the CDR3 is 16 residues. V shed 3 bases and J shed 0 bases, with 12 bases lying between them. CDR1 and CDR2 from the germline V gene are ENHRY and SYGVKD. CDR3 sequence reads: CAISEPTGFSNQPQHF. In nucleotides, the CDR3 is TGTGCCATCAGTGAACCCACAGGGTTTAGCAATCAGCCCCAGCATTTT.

The chain recombines TRBV6-5 with TRBJ2-7; 11 bases agree with TRBD2. This CDR3 has 15 residues. V was clipped by 6 bases and J by 1 base; unmatched bases: 5. CDR1 MNHEY and CDR2 SVGAGI come from the germline V gene. CDR3 DNA sequence: TGTGCCAGCAGGATGACTAGCGGGAATTCCTACGAGCAGTACTTC. It translates to CASRMTSGNSYEQYF.

This clone has more than one count but fewer than ten. The rearrangement uses TRBV10-1 and TRBJ2-7; D is perhaps TRBD1 (6 bases). The CDR3 consists of 14 residues. Looked up from germline, CDR1 is WNHNN and CDR2 is SYGVQD (reference sequence). Trimming pared 4 bases from V and 6 bases from J, leaving 16 bases between. DNA for the CDR3: TGCGCCAGCAGTGCGAGACAACAGGGCCGCGAGCAGTACTTC. Its protein product is CASSARQQGREQYF.

The gene calls are TRBV5-1 and TRBJ2-3; 8 nucleotides line up with TRBD1. The V gene's germline CDR1 is SGHRS and CDR2 YFSETQ. CDR3 length: 16 residues. The V gene end was trimmed by 4 bases and the J gene end by 5 bases; junction bases not matched to a gene: 12. CDR3 loop: CASSLGQGISVDTQYF. The CDR3 nucleotides are TGCGCCAGCAGCCTTGGACAGGGTATAAGTGTAGATACGCAGTATTTT. The variable domain in full, with the rest retrieved from reference TRBV5-1 and TRBJ2-3, is KAGVTQTPRYLIKTRGQQVTLSCSPISGHRSVSWYQQTPGQGLQFLFEYFSETQRNKGNFPGRFSGRQFSNSRSEMNVSTLELGDSALYLCASSLGQGISVDTQYFGPGTRLTVL.

This clone was recorded only once. The chain employs TRBV5-1 and TRBJ1-2, with 9 bases aligning to TRBD1. Germline V gives CDR1 SGHRS, CDR2 YFSETQ. CDR3 length: 15 amino acids. The ends lost 5 bases at V and 5 bases at J; junction bases unmatched: 10. The CDR3 is CASRLSGQGIYGYTF. The CDR3 DNA sequence: TGCGCCAGCAGGTTGTCGGGACAGGGAATTTATGGCTACACCTTC.

The rearrangement links TRBV7-6 to TRBJ2-1; 13 bases match TRBD2. CDR1 SGHVS and CDR2 FNYEAQ come from the germline V gene. This CDR3 is built from 16 residues. The V gene end was trimmed by 4 bases and the J gene end by 4 bases; junction bases not matched to a gene: 4. DNA for the CDR3: TGTGCCAGCAGCTCTGGGACTAGCGGGGTTTACAATGAGCAGTTCTTC. Its translation: CASSSGTSGVYNEQFF.

The V call is TRBV6-5, the J call TRBJ2-7; D is perhaps TRBD1 (5 bases). V was cut by 2 bases and J by 2 bases, with 10 bases left in between. From germline, CDR1 is MNHEY and CDR2 SVGAGI. The CDR3 totals 14 residues. CDR3 region: CASSYTQGAYEQYF. In DNA, the CDR3 is TGTGCCAGCAGTTACACCCAGGGCGCCTACGAGCAGTACTTC.

CDR3 bases: TGTGCCAGTAGTACGGGCAATCAGCCCCAGCATTTT. Its translation is CASSTGNQPQHF. The chain is built from TRBV19 and TRBJ1-5, with unresolved D. The CDR3 totals 12 residues. V was clipped by 4 bases and J by 2 bases, with 3 bases between them. Germline V lookup: CDR1 LNHDA, CDR2 SQIVND (reference sequence).

This chain joins TRBV30 and TRBJ1-5; D is perhaps TRBD1 (5 bases). Germline V gene lookup returns CDR1 GTSNPN and CDR2 SVGIG (reference sequence). The CDR3 covers 15 residues. The ends were cut back, 4 bases at V and 3 bases at J, with 16 bases in the middle. CDR3 amino acids: CAWKNRGVINQPQHF. CDR3 nucleotides: TGTGCCTGGAAGAATCGGGGGGTAATCAATCAGCCCCAGCATTTT.

The rearrangement joins TRBV7-2 to TRBJ2-3, with unresolved D. Germline V gene lookup returns CDR1 SGHTA and CDR2 FQGNSA. Trimming removed 4 bases at V and 7 bases at J, with 12 bases between. The CDR3 consists of 13 residues. The CDR3 DNA reads TGTGCCAGCAGCTCGTCTACCACTCATACGCAGTATTTT. This translates into CASSSSTTHTQYF.

The chain recombines TRBV6-2 or TRBV6-3 with TRBJ2-2; the match to TRBD2 covers 7 bases. Trimming at V came to 8 bases and at J to 1 base, leaving 4 bases not matched to a gene. This CDR3 spans 14 amino acids. CDR1 is MNHEY and CDR2 is SVGEGT in the germline V gene. The CDR3 reads CASGRGGNTGELFF. CDR3 DNA sequence: TGTGCCAGCGGCCGCGGGGGGAACACCGGGGAGCTGTTTTTT.

This chain links TRBV6-1 with TRBJ2-5; 7 bases align to TRBD1. Trimming at V came to 1 base and at J to 5 bases, leaving 4 bases not matched to a gene. CDR1 MNHNS and CDR2 SASEGT come from the germline V gene. This CDR3 has 14 amino acids. The DNA for the CDR3 is TGTGCCAGCAGTGAAGTACAGGGGTCCGAGACCCAGTACTTC. Residues: CASSEVQGSETQYF.

The rearrangement joins TRBV5-1 to TRBJ2-3; D is undetermined. The CDR3 length is 15 residues. The V gene lost 5 bases and the J gene lost 8 bases, with 21 bases spanning the gap. The germline V gene encodes CDR1 SGHRS and CDR2 YFSETQ. CDR3 nucleotide sequence: TGCGCCAGCAGGCTCGTGGTGGAGCCACAAGGTACGCAGTATTTT. Encoded protein: CASRLVVEPQGTQYF.

Only a few counts were recorded for this clone. The genes are TRBV6-5 and TRBJ1-6, with D maybe TRBD1 (5 bases). The length of the CDR3 is 13 residues. Germline V CDR1 and CDR2: MNHEY, SVGAGI. Trimming pared 6 bases from V and 7 bases from J, leaving 10 bases between. The CDR3 reads CASRQEGNSPLHF. In DNA, the CDR3 is TGTGCCAGCAGACAGGAAGGAAATTCACCCCTCCACTTT.

A single count supports this clone. The chain joins TRBV2 to TRBJ1-5, with D tentatively TRBD1 (6 bases). Germline CDR1 SNHLY, CDR2 FYNNEI. The CDR3 runs 15 residues. The V and J ends lost 4 bases and 6 bases respectively, with 16 bases between them. CDR3: CASSAQNRVSQPQHF. In DNA form, the CDR3 reads TGTGCCAGCAGTGCCCAGAACAGGGTGAGTCAGCCCCAGCATTTT.

This chain joins TRBV27 and TRBJ2-7; D gene uncertain. Germline CDR1 is MNHEY and CDR2 is SMNVEV (reference sequence). Trimming stripped 3 bases from V and 3 bases from J, with 9 bases between. There are 13 residues in the CDR3. In nucleotides, the CDR3 is TGTGCCAGCAGTTTGGCGGTCGGCTACGAGCAGTACTTC. Its translation: CASSLAVGYEQYF.

The V call is TRBV29-1, the J call TRBJ1-5; 7 bases line up with TRBD1. The CDR3 totals 15 residues. J gave up 4 bases and V 6 bases, and 12 bases lay outside the gene matches. Germline CDR1 is SQVTM and CDR2 is ANQGSEA. The CDR3 loop reads CSVGGRVGQNQPQHF. The CDR3 coding sequence is TGCAGCGTGGGGGGTAGGGTGGGACAGAATCAGCCCCAGCATTTT.

This chain links TRBV15 with TRBJ2-7, with TRBD2 as a possible D gene (6 bases). The V end was cut by 4 bases, the J end by 3 bases, with 19 bases between. Germline V gives CDR1 LNHNV, CDR2 YYDKDF (reference sequence). This CDR3 region has 16 residues. In nucleotides, the CDR3 is TGTGCCACCAGCAAAGCCGGGGGTGGCGGAGACTACGAGCAGTACTTC. This encodes CATSKAGGGGDYEQYF.

The chain employs TRBV5-1 and TRBJ2-2; D may be TRBD2 (5 bases). Trimming took off 4 bases at V and 6 bases at J, with 19 bases between the two ends. From germline, CDR1 is SGHRS and CDR2 YFSETQ. The CDR3 is 16 residues long. The CDR3 DNA reads as TGCGCCAGCAGCCTCGGACTGCTGGTAGATTCCGGGGAGCTGTTTTTT. Its translation is CASSLGLLVDSGELFF.